This TCR beta chain was recorded in a study of technical replicates of blood from four donors. Clones were sequenced by immunoSEQ multiplex PCR, and TCRdb holds only the in-frame ones, with some missing. The table lists more than 90,000 clones, 96% of them singletons. V gave up 0 bases and J gave up 3 bases, with 13 bases separating them. Germline V gives CDR1 SGHRS, CDR2 YFSETQ. CDR3 length: 15 amino acids. The chain joins TRBV5-1 to TRBJ2-7; D is ambiguous. Specimen: T cells isolated from PBMCs. This receptor was identified in a human donor in good health. The CDR3 DNA is TGCGCCAGCAGCTTGGAAGGTGGCAGGTACTACGAGCAGTACTTC. Translated, it gives CASSLEGGRYYEQYF.